The next 14 T cell receptor beta chains were all read from a single sample in a study of CD8+CD57+ T cells in acquired aplastic anemia. Study-wide results and limits: CD8+CD57+ cells in patients trailed total CD4+ and CD8+ pools in diversity.

The template for TCR beta VDJ and CDR3 sequence profiling was genomic DNA. One entry per CDR3 protein, called by TCRdb with MiXCR from the reads. This table has almost 20,000 distinct CDR3 sequences, 40% appearing once. Those patients picked for sequencing had displayed CD8+CD57+ cell expansion on flow cytometry. Their antigens remain unidentified. Material: CD8+CD57+ T cells sorted from PBMCs. Subset specified: bead-enriched CD8+CD57+ effector memory T cells from SAA patients. The receptors here all came from a human donor with aplastic anemia.

This clonotype is categorized as medium-sized. This rearrangement joins TRBV20-1 to TRBJ2-1; D remains unclear. The V end lost 0 bases, the J end lost 0 bases, and 9 bases lay between the germline ends. There are 15 residues in the CDR3. The V gene's germline CDR1 is DFQATT and CDR2 SNEGSKA (reference sequence). The CDR3 DNA reads TGCAGTGCTAGAGATGTGAGGAGCTCCTACAATGAGCAGTTCTTC. Translation gives CSARDVRSSYNEQFF.

This clonotype was detected only a few times. The chain combines TRBV20-1 with TRBJ1-1; D uncertain. CDR1 and CDR2 (germline): DFQATT, SNEGSKA (reference sequence). The CDR3 spans 13 residues. V dropped 8 bases and J dropped 1 base, with 14 bases sitting between them. CDR3 amino acids: CSSLAGGNTEAFF. For the CDR3, the DNA is TGCAGTTCTCTGGCAGGAGGGAACACTGAAGCTTTCTTT.

CDR3 DNA sequence: TGTGCCAGCAGCCCGGGACTAGCGGGAGTTCGGCAAGAGACCCAGTACTTC. It yields the protein CASSPGLAGVRQETQYF. V gene TRBV7-2 combines with J gene TRBJ2-1, with 14 bases lining up with TRBD2. The better agreement between TRBJ2-5 and the DNA end casts doubt on the J call. CDR3 length: 17 residues. Germline CDR1 reads SGHTA; CDR2 reads FQGNSA.

In this sample, this clonotype turned up a few times. The chain uses TRBV9 and TRBJ2-7, with D perhaps TRBD1 (6 bases). The CDR3 length is 15 residues. CDR1 SGDLS and CDR2 YYNGEE come from the germline V gene. The ends were cut back, 0 bases at V and 2 bases at J, with 12 bases in the middle. The CDR3 here is CASSVVGTGTYEQYF. As DNA, the CDR3 is TGTGCCAGCAGCGTAGTGGGCACAGGGACCTACGAGCAGTACTTC. The whole variable domain, filled in from reference TRBV9 and TRBJ2-7, reads DSGVTQTPKHLITATGQRVTLRCSPRSGDLSVYWYQQSLDQGLQFLIQYYNGEERAKGNILERFSAQQFPDLHSELNLSSLELGDSALYFCASSVVGTGTYEQYFGPGTRLTVT.

In its sample, this clonotype was seen a few times. The chain joins TRBV5-1 to TRBJ2-7; 9 bases line up with TRBD1. With 7 bases clipped from V and 7 bases from J, the junction kept 15 bases outside the gene matches. The CDR3 contains 15 residues. CDR1 is SGHRS, CDR2 YFSETQ, per germline. As DNA, the CDR3 is TGCGCCAGCGGACCCGGTACAGGGGGCCGTCTAGAGCAGTACTTC. Its translation: CASGPGTGGRLEQYF.

Remarks on this clonotype: The junction differs from germline at one of its ends, possibly a read error. The chain couples TRBV10-3 to TRBJ2-7, with D possibly TRBD1 on 6 matching bases. The CDR3 is 16 amino acids. Germline CDR1 and CDR2: ENHRY and SYGVKD. This CDR3 reads CASSSHAGTTFYEQYF. CDR3 in DNA: TGTGCCAGCAGTTCGCACGCCGGGACAACTTTCTACGAGCAGTACTTC.

This clonotype was detected only a few times. V is TRBV7-9 and J is TRBJ2-5; D unresolved. Germline CDR1 reads SEHNR; CDR2 reads FQNEAQ (reference sequence). CDR3 length: 12 amino acids. Trimming removed 1 base at V and 5 bases at J, with 5 bases between. CDR3 loop: CASSLVVETQYF. CDR3 nucleotide sequence: TGTGCCAGCAGCTTAGTGGTTGAGACCCAGTACTTC. Supplemented by reference TRBV7-9 and TRBJ2-5, the full variable domain reads DTGVSQNPRHKITKRGQNVTFRCDPISEHNRLYWYRQTLGQGPEFLTYFQNEAQLEKSRLLSDRFSAERPKGSFSTLEIQRTEQGDSAMYLCASSLVVETQYFGPGTRLLVL.

On this clonotype itself: This CDR3 fails to terminate in the conserved phenylalanine or tryptophan, so it likely reflects a read error. The chain uses TRBV20-1 and TRBJ2-7, with TRBD2 identical over 9 bases. From germline, CDR1 is DFQATT and CDR2 SNEGSKA (reference sequence). The trim removed 0 bases at V and 3 bases at J, leaving 9 bases unmatched. This CDR3 has 16 residues. CDR3 DNA: TGCAGTGCTAGAGATCTTGAGCGGGAGGCCAACTACGAGCAGTACCTC. Protein sequence: CSARDLEREANYEQYL.

The chain uses TRBV4-1 and TRBJ1-2; D gene unclear. CDR1 is MGHRA, CDR2 YSYEKL, per germline. CDR3 length: 13 residues. V was pared by 0 bases and J by 5 bases, with 7 bases between. The CDR3 sequence is CASSQESAYGYTF. CDR3 nucleotides: TGCGCCAGCAGCCAAGAATCCGCTTATGGCTACACCTTC.

The rearrangement uses TRBV19 and TRBJ1-4, with D unresolved. Germline loops: CDR1 LNHDA, CDR2 SQIVND (reference sequence). The CDR3 runs to 15 residues. V lost 4 bases and J 6 bases, leaving 15 bases between the germline ends. CDR3 amino acids: CASSTHSLADEKLFF. Written as DNA, the CDR3 is TGTGCCAGTAGTACCCACAGTTTAGCGGATGAAAAACTGTTTTTT.

The J gene is TRBJ2-1, the V gene TRBV11-1; TRBD2 aligns across 11 bases. The CDR3 contains 15 residues. After removal of 6 bases from V and 3 bases from J, the junction contained 4 bases not matched to a gene. Germline lookup yields CDR1 SGHAT and CDR2 FQDESV (reference sequence). The CDR3 spells CASSLTSGVYNEQFF. The CDR3 bases are TGTGCCAGCAGTTTGACTAGCGGGGTCTACAATGAGCAGTTCTTC.

This chain uses TRBV7-3 with TRBJ2-3; D may be TRBD2 (6 bases). This CDR3 has 16 amino acids. Trimming removed 1 base from V and 4 bases from J, with 15 bases in between. Germline V CDR1 and CDR2: SGHTA, FQGTGA. CDR3 DNA sequence: TGTGCCAGCAGCTTAAGAGGCGGGGATGGGGCAGATACGCAGTATTTT. The encoded protein is CASSLRGGDGADTQYF.

The rearrangement uses TRBV6-5 and TRBJ1-6, with D perhaps matching TRBD1 (6 bases). Trimming took off 0 bases at V and 10 bases at J, with 10 bases between the two ends. This CDR3 spans 14 amino acids. Per the germline V gene, CDR1 is MNHEY and CDR2 is SVGAGI. The CDR3 sequence is CASSYSTGQSPLHF. CDR3 coding DNA: TGTGCCAGCAGTTACTCTACAGGGCAGTCACCCCTCCACTTT.

The V gene is TRBV20-1, the J gene TRBJ1-1; 10 nucleotides line up with TRBD1. CDR3 size: 15 residues. The germline V gene encodes CDR1 DFQATT and CDR2 SNEGSKA (reference sequence). J lost 3 bases, V lost 0 bases, and 4 bases had no gene match. The chain's CDR3 is CSARDWGTGDTEAFF. DNA for the CDR3: TGCAGTGCTAGAGATTGGGGGACAGGGGACACTGAAGCTTTCTTT.